A single sample is the source of the 25 T cell receptor beta chains below, sequenced in a study of CD8+CD57+ T cells in acquired aplastic anemia. Profiling that covered TCR beta VDJ and CDR3 relied on genomic DNA as its template. TCRdb analysed the reads with MiXCR anew, one entry per CDR3 protein. The sample has some 150,000 distinct CDR3 sequences, over 55% seen once. Patients chosen for sequencing had shown CD8+CD57+ cell expansion by flow cytometry. The sample taken for sequencing was sorted CD4+, CD8+, or CD8+CD57+ T cells (not recorded which) from PBMCs. Receptor source: a human donor with aplastic anemia.

The rearrangement joins TRBV15 to TRBJ1-5; perhaps TRBD1 as D (5 bases). This CDR3 has 18 amino acids. The germline V gene encodes CDR1 LNHNV and CDR2 YYDKDF (reference sequence). Trimming removed 1 base at V and 6 bases at J, with 22 bases between. CDR3: CATSRGGDDSPIRQPQHF. The CDR3 DNA sequence: TGTGCCACCAGCAGAGGGGGGGATGACAGTCCCATCCGTCAGCCCCAGCATTTT.

In this sample, this clonotype turned up a few times. The chain is built from TRBV7-9 and TRBJ2-7, with TRBD1 as a possible D gene (6 bases). CDR3 size: 16 residues. Trimming left V 8 bases short and J 5 bases short, with 25 bases between. Germline V lookup: CDR1 SEHNR, CDR2 FQNEAQ (reference sequence). DNA for the CDR3: TGTGCCAGCTTCGGTACTTCGACAGGAGTATTCCACGAGCAGTACTTC. It codes for CASFGTSTGVFHEQYF.

This chain uses TRBV10-1 with TRBJ2-4; no definite D call. V was cut by 3 bases and J by 9 bases, with 15 bases left in between. The CDR3 loop spans 14 amino acids. Germline-derived CDR1 and CDR2 are WNHNN and SYGVQD (reference sequence). CDR3 nucleotide sequence: TGCGCCAGCAGTGATGGAAGAAGCAAGGGCATTCAGTACTTC. This translates into CASSDGRSKGIQYF.

This clonotype turned up a few times. This rearrangement joins TRBV6-4 to TRBJ1-2, with 8 bases identical to TRBD1. The CDR3 consists of 17 residues. The junction had 11 bases not matched to a gene; V was cut back by 3 bases and J by 2 bases. CDR1 MRHNA and CDR2 SNTAGT come from the germline V gene. This CDR3 is CASSEVPGGDMNYGYTF. Written as DNA, the CDR3 is TGTGCCAGCAGTGAGGTACCAGGGGGCGATATGAACTATGGCTACACCTTC.

This clonotype was seen ten or more times. An end of the junction does not agree with germline; a read error may underlie this. The gene calls are TRBV12-3 or TRBV12-4 and TRBJ2-7; 10 nucleotides line up with TRBD2. The CDR3 is made up of 14 amino acids. CDR3 nucleotide sequence: TGTGCCAGCAGTCTAGCGGGGGCTTCCTACGAGCAGTACTTC. Protein sequence: CASSLAGASYEQYF.

The chain links TRBV9 to TRBJ2-7; 7 nucleotides line up with TRBD2. V shed 0 bases and J 4 bases; nucleotides not matched to a gene: 4. Looked up from germline, CDR1 is SGDLS and CDR2 is YYNGEE. The length of the CDR3 is 14 residues. This CDR3 reads CASSVGWGGYEQYF. CDR3 bases: TGTGCCAGCAGCGTAGGATGGGGGGGGTACGAGCAGTACTTC. Full variable domain (missing parts from reference TRBV9 and TRBJ2-7): DSGVTQTPKHLITATGQRVTLRCSPRSGDLSVYWYQQSLDQGLQFLIQYYNGEERAKGNILERFSAQQFPDLHSELNLSSLELGDSALYFCASSVGWGGYEQYFGPGTRLTVT.

In this sample, this clonotype turned up a few times. This chain uses TRBV7-9 with TRBJ1-2; D is possibly TRBD1 (5 bases). There are 15 residues in the CDR3. Germline V lookup: CDR1 SEHNR, CDR2 FQNEAQ (reference sequence). Trimming shortened V by 1 base and J by 5 bases, and 14 bases separated the two germline ends. CDR3 loop: CASSLVGGTEYGYTF. In DNA form, the CDR3 reads TGTGCCAGCAGCTTAGTGGGGGGGACTGAATATGGCTACACCTTC. Variable domain in full (rest from reference TRBV7-9 and TRBJ1-2): DTGVSQNPRHKITKRGQNVTFRCDPISEHNRLYWYRQTLGQGPEFLTYFQNEAQLEKSRLLSDRFSAERPKGSFSTLEIQRTEQGDSAMYLCASSLVGGTEYGYTFGSGTRLTVV.

V gene TRBV7-9 combines with J gene TRBJ2-7; 9 bases are shared with TRBD1. V shed 1 base and J 5 bases; nucleotides not matched to a gene: 6. The CDR3 totals 15 residues. From germline, CDR1 is SEHNR and CDR2 FQNEAQ (reference sequence). The CDR3 region is CASSLGVTGGDEQYF. In DNA form, the CDR3 reads TGTGCCAGCAGCTTAGGGGTCACAGGGGGCGACGAGCAGTACTTC.

The V gene is TRBV20-1, the J gene TRBJ2-7; D may correspond to TRBD1 or TRBD2 (6 bases each). Per the germline V gene, CDR1 is DFQATT and CDR2 is SNEGSKA (reference sequence). The CDR3 extends over 15 amino acids. V was pared by 5 bases and J by 3 bases, with 20 bases between. The chain's CDR3 is CSASPGWGADYEQYF. The CDR3 bases are TGCAGTGCTTCCCCGGGGTGGGGGGCGGACTACGAGCAGTACTTC.

This chain connects TRBV2 to TRBJ2-2; D unclear. The CDR3 has 13 amino acids. V lost 9 bases to trimming and J lost 8 bases, with 16 bases between them. Germline CDR1 SNHLY, CDR2 FYNNEI. The CDR3 here is CASLDLPGGELFF. The CDR3, as DNA: TGTGCCAGTCTCGACCTACCCGGAGGGGAGCTGTTTTTT.

J is TRBJ2-5 and V is TRBV20-1, with a possible D match to TRBD2 (6 bases). Trimming shortened V by 6 bases and J by 2 bases, and 19 bases separated the two germline ends. Looked up from germline, CDR1 is DFQATT and CDR2 is SNEGSKA (reference sequence). CDR3 length equals 15 residues. CDR3 sequence (DNA): TGCAGTGCCCCGAAAGCGGGCCGGGTTCAAGAGACCCAGTACTTC. Its protein product is CSAPKAGRVQETQYF.

This chain links TRBV19 with TRBJ1-5, with 10 bases fitting TRBD1. Germline V lookup: CDR1 LNHDA, CDR2 SQIVND (reference sequence). Trimming at V came to 5 bases and at J to 4 bases, leaving 5 bases not matched to a gene. The CDR3 has 15 residues. CDR3 residues: CASSLWTGGNQPQHF. The CDR3 DNA reads as TGTGCCAGTAGTTTGTGGACAGGGGGTAATCAGCCCCAGCATTTT.

This clonotype occurred a few times. The CDR3 sequence: CASSRLQDQETQYF. The CDR3 DNA reads TGTGCCAGCAGCCGACTACAGGACCAAGAGACCCAGTACTTC. V usage is TRBV5-4 and J usage is TRBJ2-5, with D possibly called TRBD1 or TRBD2 (5 bases each). The CDR3 spans 14 residues. CDR1 and CDR2 from the germline V gene are SGHNT and YYREEE (reference sequence). V lost 4 bases and J 0 bases, leaving 10 bases between the germline ends.

This clonotype occurred many times. This sequence joins TRBV5-1 and TRBJ2-1; D unresolved. Per the germline V gene, CDR1 is SGHRS and CDR2 is YFSETQ. Trimming took 4 bases from V and 8 from J, leaving 10 bases between them. This CDR3 is built from 12 residues. CDR3 in amino acids: CASSLWKDEQFF. The CDR3 DNA reads TGCGCCAGCAGCCTTTGGAAAGATGAGCAGTTCTTC. The whole variable domain, filled in from reference TRBV5-1 and TRBJ2-1, reads KAGVTQTPRYLIKTRGQQVTLSCSPISGHRSVSWYQQTPGQGLQFLFEYFSETQRNKGNFPGRFSGRQFSNSRSEMNVSTLELGDSALYLCASSLWKDEQFFGPGTRLTVL.

Ten or more counts support this clonotype. The rearrangement joins TRBV6-4 to TRBJ2-3, with TRBD2 matching 14 bases. The CDR3 is 15 amino acids. Germline trimming cut 3 bases from V and 6 bases from J; bases unmatched to any gene: 2. The germline CDR1 and CDR2 sequences are MRHNA and SNTAGT. CDR3 sequence reads: CASSEGLAGEDTQYF. As DNA, the CDR3 is TGTGCCAGCAGTGAGGGACTAGCGGGAGAGGATACGCAGTATTTT.

This sequence joins TRBV2 and TRBJ1-4; no clear D. With 2 bases removed from V and 8 bases from J, the gap between germline ends came to 9 bases. Germline V gene data show CDR1 as SNHLY and CDR2 as FYNNEI. CDR3 size: 13 residues. CDR3 nucleotides: TGTGCCAGCAGTGAATCACGGGTCGAAAAACTGTTTTTT. Translated: CASSESRVEKLFF.

The V call is TRBV10-3, the J call TRBJ2-7, with TRBD2 identical over 12 bases. The CDR3 is made up of 16 amino acids. Germline loops: CDR1 ENHRY, CDR2 SYGVKD. The junction had 7 bases not matched to a gene; V was cut back by 7 bases and J by 0 bases. The CDR3 region is CAIKPGTSGYSYEQYF. The CDR3 coding sequence is TGTGCCATCAAACCAGGGACTAGCGGGTACTCCTACGAGCAGTACTTC.

This rearrangement joins TRBV7-7 to TRBJ2-5; TRBD2 aligns across 10 bases. The germline V gene has CDR1 SSHAT and CDR2 FNYEAQ (reference sequence). The CDR3 contains 15 residues. J gave up 2 bases and V 10 bases, and 10 bases lay outside the gene matches. CDR3 sequence: CATTSGRAYQETQYF. CDR3 in DNA: TGTGCCACTACAAGCGGGAGGGCTTATCAAGAGACCCAGTACTTC. The complete variable domain, with remaining parts taken from reference TRBV7-7 and TRBJ2-5, reads GAGVSQSPRYKVTKRGQDVTLRCDPISSHATLYWYQQALGQGPEFLTYFNYEAQPDKSGLPSDRFSAERPEGSISTLTIQRTEQRDSAMYRCATTSGRAYQETQYFGPGTRLLVL.

This clonotype was seen a handful of times. The rearrangement joins TRBV5-6 to TRBJ2-7, with D maybe TRBD2 (6 bases). This CDR3 region has 12 residues. Germline-derived CDR1 and CDR2 are SGHDT and YYEEEE. Trimming cost V 6 bases and J 7 bases, with 14 bases left between them. The chain's CDR3 is CASTFSAGEQYF. The CDR3 DNA follows: TGTGCCAGCACCTTCAGTGCGGGGGAGCAGTACTTC.

The table lists this clonotype with a few counts. This chain joins TRBV6-4 and TRBJ2-2, with TRBD2 as a possible D gene (5 bases). Germline values: CDR1 MRHNA, CDR2 SNTAGT. The V gene lost 6 bases and the J gene lost 3 bases, with 14 bases spanning the gap. The CDR3 spans 15 residues. CDR3 residues: CASSPGADYTGELFF. The CDR3 DNA reads as TGTGCCAGCAGCCCCGGTGCGGACTACACCGGGGAGCTGTTTTTT.

The CDR3 DNA reads as TGTGCCAGCAGTCTCCAGAGGGGTTCCACAGATACGCAGTATTTT. This codes for CASSLQRGSTDTQYF. The rearrangement links TRBV12-3 or TRBV12-4 to TRBJ2-3; D is possibly TRBD1 or TRBD2 (5 bases each). Deletions cut 5 bases from V and 2 bases from J, with 14 bases between. This CDR3 has 15 amino acids.

The V and J genes are TRBV7-9 and TRBJ1-1, with TRBD1 as a possible D gene (5 bases). This CDR3 spans 15 amino acids. CDR1 SEHNR and CDR2 FQNEAQ come from the germline V gene (reference sequence). V was trimmed by 3 bases and J by 0 bases, leaving 11 bases between them. The CDR3 spells CASSLAGLMNTEAFF. Written as DNA, the CDR3 is TGTGCCAGCAGCTTGGCAGGGCTCATGAACACTGAAGCTTTCTTT.

This clonotype was seen only a few times. The rearrangement joins TRBV29-1 to TRBJ1-2; D is possibly TRBD1 (5 bases). With 3 bases removed from V and 5 bases from J, the gap between germline ends came to 13 bases. Per germline, CDR1 SQVTM and CDR2 ANQGSEA. The CDR3 extends over 13 amino acids. This CDR3 reads CSVDPGTTYGYTF. CDR3 nucleotides: TGCAGCGTTGATCCGGGGACGACGTATGGCTACACCTTC.

This chain connects TRBV5-1 to TRBJ2-1; D not resolved. The V end lost 0 bases, the J end lost 10 bases, and 17 bases lay between the germline ends. The CDR3 loop spans 15 amino acids. Germline V gives CDR1 SGHRS, CDR2 YFSETQ. The DNA for the CDR3 is TGCGCCAGCAGCTTGGAAGCACGGAGTATTGACGAGCAGTTCTTC. This sequence encodes CASSLEARSIDEQFF.

The J gene is TRBJ2-1, the V gene TRBV15, with 7 bases lining up with TRBD2. This CDR3 comprises 14 residues. The germline CDR1 and CDR2 sequences are LNHNV and YYDKDF (reference sequence). V dropped 3 bases and J dropped 10; count of bases not matched to a gene: 9. The CDR3 DNA reads TGTGCCACCAGCAGTGACTCTGACGGGGGGGAGCAGTTCTTC. Its translation: CATSSDSDGGEQFF.